This T cell receptor beta chain was profiled in a study of T cell changes during pregnancy in multiple sclerosis (dated by TCRdb to the late 2010s). For context, the study as a whole: In women with multiple sclerosis, the researchers looked at how the T cell repertoire shifted as pregnancy progressed.

Comments on this clone: It lacks a known antigen. Base qualities were left out, and no much larger clone turns up one base away.

Per the germline V gene, MNHEY is the CDR1 and SVGAGI is the CDR2. The CDR3 spans 15 residues, from the cysteine through the phenylalanine. The retained sequence is limited to the CDR3, 45 bases, with the frame set at the first base. The germline ends are 17 bases apart after V is trimmed by 4 bases and J by 8 bases. The protocol used for the library was the immunoSEQ multiplex PCR assay. TCRdb holds this immuneACCESS table with in-frame rearrangements only. Some clones are missing; in checked studies, unresolved V genes explain under half, and the rest has no known cause. The sample table records around 100,000 clones; about nine tenths of these occur just once. The ten largest clones capture around 3.5% of the sample.

The material sequenced was peripheral blood, taken after pregnancy. The V gene is TRBV6-5 and the J gene is TRBJ1-4; no confident D gene assignment can be made. This TCR was recovered from a female donor with multiple sclerosis, enrolled in a pregnancy study. The base sequence is TGTGCCAGCAGTTCGAGTCGGAATTTGAGGGAAAAACTGTTTTTT. This sequence encodes CASSSSRNLREKLFF.